This paragraph reports one T cell receptor (beta chain). What it binds is unknown. Trimming left V 3 bases short and J 4 bases short, with 18 bases between. This CDR3 contains 16 residues. Germline V gene sequence: CDR1 MDHEN, CDR2 SYDVKM. For every subset, genomic DNA was evenly distributed across several immunoSEQ plates. Produced via immunoSEQ multiplex PCR; TCRdb's table is partial and in-frame only. The table includes some 120,000 clones, 68% detected once. The data belong to a study of shared clonotypes between healthy human individuals. Study-wide results and limits: Compared with clonotypes that all four donors shared, non-shared clonotypes had lower generation probabilities. Richness estimates generally favored naive over memory subsets.

The sample consisted of memory CD8+ T cells sorted from blood. Subset denoted: CD45RO+ cells pooled with CCR7-negative TemRA cells. This chain connects TRBV28 to TRBJ1-2, with unresolved D. The sequence was obtained from a woman aged 25 to 39 in good health. In nucleotides, the CDR3 is TGTGCCAGCAGTTTGGCCCTTACTTTTGGCGGCTATGGCTACACCTTC. Amino acids: CASSLALTFGGYGYTF.